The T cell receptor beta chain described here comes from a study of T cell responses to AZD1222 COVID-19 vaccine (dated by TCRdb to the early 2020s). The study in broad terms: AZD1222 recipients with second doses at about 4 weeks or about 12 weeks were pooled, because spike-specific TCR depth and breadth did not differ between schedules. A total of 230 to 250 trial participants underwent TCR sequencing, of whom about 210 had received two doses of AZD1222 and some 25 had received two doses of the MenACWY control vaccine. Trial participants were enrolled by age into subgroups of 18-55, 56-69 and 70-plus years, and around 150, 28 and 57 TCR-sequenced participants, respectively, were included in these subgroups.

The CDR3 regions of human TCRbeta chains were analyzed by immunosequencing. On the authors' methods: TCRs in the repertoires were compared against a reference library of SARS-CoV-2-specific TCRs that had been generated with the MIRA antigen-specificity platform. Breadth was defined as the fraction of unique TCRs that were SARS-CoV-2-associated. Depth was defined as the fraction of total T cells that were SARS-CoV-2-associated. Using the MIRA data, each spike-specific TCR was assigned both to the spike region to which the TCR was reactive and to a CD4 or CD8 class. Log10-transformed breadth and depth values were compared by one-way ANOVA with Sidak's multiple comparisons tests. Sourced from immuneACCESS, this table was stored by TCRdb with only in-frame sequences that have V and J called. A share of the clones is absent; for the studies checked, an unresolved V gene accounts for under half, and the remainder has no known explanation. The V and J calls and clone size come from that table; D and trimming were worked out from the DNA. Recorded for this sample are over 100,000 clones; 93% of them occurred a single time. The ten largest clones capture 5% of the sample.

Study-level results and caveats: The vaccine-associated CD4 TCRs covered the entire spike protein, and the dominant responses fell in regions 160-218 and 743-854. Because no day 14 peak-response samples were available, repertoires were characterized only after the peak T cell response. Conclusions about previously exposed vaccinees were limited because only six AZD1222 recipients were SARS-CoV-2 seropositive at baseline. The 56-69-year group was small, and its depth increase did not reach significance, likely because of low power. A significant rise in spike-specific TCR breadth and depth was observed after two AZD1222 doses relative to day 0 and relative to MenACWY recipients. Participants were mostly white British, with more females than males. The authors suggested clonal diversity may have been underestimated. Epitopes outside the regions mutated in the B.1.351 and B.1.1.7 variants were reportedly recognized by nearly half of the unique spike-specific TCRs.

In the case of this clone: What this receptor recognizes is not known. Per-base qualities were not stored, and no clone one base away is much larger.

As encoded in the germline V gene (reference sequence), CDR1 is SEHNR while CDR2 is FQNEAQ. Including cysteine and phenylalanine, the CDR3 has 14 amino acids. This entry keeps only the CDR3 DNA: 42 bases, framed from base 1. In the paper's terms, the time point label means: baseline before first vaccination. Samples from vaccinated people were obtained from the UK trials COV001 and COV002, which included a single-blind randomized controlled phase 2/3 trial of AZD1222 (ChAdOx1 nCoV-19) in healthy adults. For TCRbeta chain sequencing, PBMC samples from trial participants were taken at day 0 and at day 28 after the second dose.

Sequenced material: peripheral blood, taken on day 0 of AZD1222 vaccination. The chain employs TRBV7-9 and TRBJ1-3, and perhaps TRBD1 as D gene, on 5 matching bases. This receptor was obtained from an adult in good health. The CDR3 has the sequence CARDSGISGNTIYF. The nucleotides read TGTGCGCGAGACTCAGGGATCTCTGGAAACACCATATATTTT.